Listed here are 21 T cell receptor beta chains from one sample, sequenced in a study of T cells expressing NK-cell markers. One entry per CDR3 protein, without DNA, is what TCRdb gives after re-calling the 5' RACE reads. The listing records about 410,000 distinct CDR3 sequences. Input material: blood T cells: a sorted CD56 or NKG2C T cell subset, CD4+ or CD8+ T cells, or bulk PBMC T cells (not recorded which). Receptors originate from a woman aged 50 to 65 in good health.

J is TRBJ2-3 and V is TRBV24-1; TCRdb's D call of TRBD1 is untestable without DNA. CDR3 length: 15 residues. Germline assignment: CDR1 KGHDR and CDR2 SFDVKD. CDR3 sequence reads: CATSDRDISTDTQYF.

The V gene is TRBV4-1, the J gene TRBJ2-5; the D call of TRBD2 rests on TCRdb alone, since no DNA is present to check it. This CDR3 is built from 18 residues. Germline lookup yields CDR1 MGHRA and CDR2 YSYEKL. The CDR3 region is CASSRTIEGRMGTETQYF.

The chain links TRBV20-1 to TRBJ2-1; as DNA is missing, the TRBD2 call by TCRdb cannot be tested. Germline CDR1 and CDR2: DFQATT and SNEGSKA (reference sequence). The CDR3 has 13 residues. CDR3 loop: CSVVGPSNNEQFF.

The V gene is TRBV5-1, the J gene TRBJ2-1; checking the TCRdb D call of TRBD1 is not possible without DNA. The CDR3 spans 15 residues. Germline CDR1 and CDR2: SGHRS and YFSETQ. The CDR3: CASSLGTGSVDEQFF.

This chain joins TRBV20-1 and TRBJ1-4. The CDR3 has 14 residues. The germline CDR1 and CDR2 sequences are DFQATT and SNEGSKA (reference sequence). The chain's CDR3 is CSARLDSTNEKLFF.

The chain carries TRBV5-6 and TRBJ1-1. The CDR3 has 14 residues. The germline CDR1 and CDR2 sequences are SGHDT and YYEEEE. This chain's CDR3 is CASSFRGLWTEAFF.

This chain uses TRBV29-1 with TRBJ1-4; the D gene TCRdb calls, TRBD1, cannot be checked with no DNA. CDR3 length: 12 residues. CDR1 is SQVTM and CDR2 is ANQGSEA in the germline V gene. CDR3 residues: CSVAGTPEKLFF.

The chain is built from TRBV24-1 and TRBJ2-1; TCRdb's D call of TRBD1 is untestable without DNA. CDR3 size: 20 residues. Germline-derived CDR1 and CDR2 are KGHDR and SFDVKD. The CDR3 reads CAMSTSGTGVLPRSYNEQFF.

CDR3 in amino acids: CASKLGLGGRRSYNEQFF. The rearrangement joins TRBV12-3 or TRBV12-4 to TRBJ2-1; checking the TCRdb D call of TRBD2 is not possible without DNA. This CDR3 is built from 18 residues.

The rearrangement links TRBV4-1 to TRBJ2-1; TCRdb selects TRBD2, and the lack of DNA leaves this call unchecked. The CDR3 runs to 17 residues. Germline V CDR1 and CDR2: MGHRA, YSYEKL. CDR3 region: CASSQEETSGSVDEQFF.

The CDR3 reads CSALGASDTQYF. V and J are TRBV20-1 and TRBJ2-3; the D call of TRBD1 rests on TCRdb alone, since no DNA is present to check it. Germline CDR1 reads DFQATT; CDR2 reads SNEGSKA (reference sequence). This CDR3 has 12 residues.

The gene calls are TRBV4-2 and TRBJ2-2; no DNA is available, so the TRBD1 call from TCRdb remains unchecked. Looked up from germline, CDR1 is LGHNA and CDR2 is YNFKEQ. The CDR3 consists of 15 residues. CDR3 sequence reads: CASSHVGDQPGELFF.

The chain combines TRBV11-2 with TRBJ2-7; TCRdb designates TRBD2, a call that cannot be tested without DNA. Germline CDR1 SGHAT, CDR2 FQNNGV. The CDR3 contains 15 residues. The CDR3 sequence is CASSLGADIIYEQYF. The whole variable domain, remainder taken from reference TRBV11-2 and TRBJ2-7, is EAGVAQSPRYKIIEKRQSVAFWCNPISGHATLYWYQQILGQGPKLLIQFQNNGVVDDSQLPKDRFSAERLKGVDSTLKIQPAKLEDSAVYLCASSLGADIIYEQYFGPGTRLTVT.

The rearrangement uses TRBV7-9 and TRBJ2-1; absent DNA, TCRdb's TRBD2 call cannot be checked. This CDR3 is built from 15 residues. CDR1 and CDR2 (germline): SEHNR, FQNEAQ (reference sequence). The CDR3 spells CASSPLAEAHPLQFF.

The J gene is TRBJ2-1, the V gene TRBV5-1. Germline CDR1 SGHRS, CDR2 YFSETQ. The CDR3 is 16 residues long. The CDR3 reads CASSYQTAYTRNEQFF.

The rearrangement uses TRBV7-9 and TRBJ2-5. The CDR3 consists of 13 residues. Germline V CDR1 and CDR2: SEHNR, FQNEAQ (reference sequence). CDR3 sequence: CASSSGRQETQYF.

The chain has TRBV7-9 and TRBJ1-1; TCRdb calls TRBD1, which cannot be checked without DNA. The CDR3 length is 15 residues. The V gene's germline CDR1 is SEHNR and CDR2 FQNEAQ (reference sequence). CDR3: CASSLIRQGNTEAFF.

The chain couples TRBV30 to TRBJ2-5; as DNA is missing, the TRBD1 call by TCRdb cannot be tested. The germline gives CDR1 GTSNPN, CDR2 SVGIG (reference sequence). The CDR3 contains 15 residues. The CDR3 here is CAWASGHTHQETQYF.

J is TRBJ2-1 and V is TRBV5-6; as DNA is missing, the TRBD2 call by TCRdb cannot be tested. CDR3 size: 15 residues. CDR1 and CDR2 from the germline V gene are SGHDT and YYEEEE. The chain's CDR3 is CASSLVLARIYEQFF.

This chain connects TRBV4-2 to TRBJ2-1. The CDR3 length is 13 residues. Germline values: CDR1 LGHNA, CDR2 YNFKEQ. The CDR3 sequence: CASSQDPVSEQFF.

The gene calls are TRBV4-1 and TRBJ2-1; no DNA is available, so the TRBD1 call from TCRdb remains unchecked. From germline, CDR1 is MGHRA and CDR2 YSYEKL. The CDR3 spans 14 residues. The CDR3 sequence is CASRDRGPYNEQFF.